A selection of T cell receptor beta chains follows, all from one sample in a study of blood T cells in healthy people across ages. TCRdb re-called the 5' RACE reads with MiXCR, one entry per CDR3 protein. The repertoire includes about 680,000 distinct CDR3 sequences, 45% to 50% of them detected once, and around a third sits in the top ten. Sample: blood. These receptors originate from a woman aged 55-70 years in good health. The CDR3 runs from the conserved cysteine through the conserved F or W. A D gene is named only where the DNA matches it firmly. Clone sizes are given selectively: once, few, many, or a class where the clone is expanded.

d_call,v_call,cdr3_length,clone_size,j_call,cdr3_aa,cdr3_nt
NA,TRBV24-1,14,few,TRBJ2-5,CATSDSTAQETQYF,TGTGCCACCAGTGATTCGACAGCTCAAGAGACCCAGTACTTC
TRBD2,TRBV20-1,15,NA,TRBJ2-3,CSAGGLAASTDTQYF,TGCAGTGCGGGGGGACTAGCAGCTAGCACAGATACGCAGTATTTT
TRBD2,TRBV6-2/TRBV6-3,17,NA,TRBJ2-5,CASSYSGGSGILNEQYF,TGTGCCAGCAGTTACTCAGGGGGTAGCGGGATCCTCAATGAGCAGTACTTC
NA,TRBV7-2,11,NA,TRBJ2-1,CASSAAWEQFF,TGTGCCAGCAGCGCTGCTTGGGAGCAGTTCTTC
TRBD1,TRBV10-3,14,NA,TRBJ2-7,CAISGGTEIYEQYF,TGTGCCATCAGTGGTGGGACAGAGATCTACGAGCAGTACTTC
TRBD2,TRBV12-3/TRBV12-4,14,NA,TRBJ2-3,CANSFGRGADTQYF,TGTGCCAACAGTTTCGGACGGGGGGCAGATACGCAGTATTTT
NA,TRBV5-1,15,few,TRBJ2-1,CASSLVPGVGNEQFF,TGCGCCAGCAGCTTGGTGCCGGGAGTGGGCAATGAGCAGTTCTTC
NA,TRBV28,15,NA,TRBJ2-3,CASSGGSGLRDTQYF,TGTGCCAGCAGTGGGGGCAGCGGATTGCGGGATACGCAGTATTTT
NA,TRBV20-1,14,few,TRBJ2-4,CSALAELAKNIQYF,TGCAGTGCTTTAGCGGAACTAGCCAAAAACATTCAGTACTTC
NA,TRBV27,16,NA,TRBJ2-4,CASSWVTEGAKNIQYF,TGTGCCAGCAGTTGGGTGACGGAGGGAGCCAAAAACATTCAGTACTTC
NA,TRBV12-3/TRBV12-4,12,NA,TRBJ2-5,CASSLMDETQYF,TGTGCCAGCAGTTTAATGGACGAGACCCAGTACTTC
NA,TRBV5-1,14,NA,TRBJ1-4,CASSLGAGDEKLFF,TGCGCCAGCAGCTTGGGGGCGGGAGATGAAAAACTGTTTTTT